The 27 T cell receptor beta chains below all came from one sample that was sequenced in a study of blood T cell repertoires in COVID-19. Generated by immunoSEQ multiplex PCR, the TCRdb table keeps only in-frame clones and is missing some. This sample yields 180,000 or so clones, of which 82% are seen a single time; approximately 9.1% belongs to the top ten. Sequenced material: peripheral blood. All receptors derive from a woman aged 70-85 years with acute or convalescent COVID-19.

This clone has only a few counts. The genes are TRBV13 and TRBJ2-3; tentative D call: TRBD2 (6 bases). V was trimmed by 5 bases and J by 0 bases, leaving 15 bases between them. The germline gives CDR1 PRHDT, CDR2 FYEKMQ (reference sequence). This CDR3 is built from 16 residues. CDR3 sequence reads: CASSHLRGTSTDTQYF. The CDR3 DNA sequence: TGTGCCAGCAGCCACCTAAGAGGGACTAGCACAGATACGCAGTATTTT.

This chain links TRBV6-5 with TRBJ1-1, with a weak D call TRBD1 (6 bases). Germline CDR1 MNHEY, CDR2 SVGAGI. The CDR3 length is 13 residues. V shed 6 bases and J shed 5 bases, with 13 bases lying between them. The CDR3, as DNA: TGTGCCAGCAGCCTAAACAGGGAAACTGAAGCTTTCTTT. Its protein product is CASSLNRETEAFF.

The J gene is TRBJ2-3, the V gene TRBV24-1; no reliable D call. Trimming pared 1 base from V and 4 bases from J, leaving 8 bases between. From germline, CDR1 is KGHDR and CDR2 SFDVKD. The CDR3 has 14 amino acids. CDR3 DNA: TGTGCCACCAGTGATTTTGGCCCACCAGATACGCAGTATTTT. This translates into CATSDFGPPDTQYF.

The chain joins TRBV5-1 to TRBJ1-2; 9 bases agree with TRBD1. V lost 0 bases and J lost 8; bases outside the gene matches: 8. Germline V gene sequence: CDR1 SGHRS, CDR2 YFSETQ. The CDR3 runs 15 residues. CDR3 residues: CASSLGTGASGGYTF. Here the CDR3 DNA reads TGCGCCAGCAGCTTGGGGACAGGGGCCTCGGGCGGCTACACCTTC.

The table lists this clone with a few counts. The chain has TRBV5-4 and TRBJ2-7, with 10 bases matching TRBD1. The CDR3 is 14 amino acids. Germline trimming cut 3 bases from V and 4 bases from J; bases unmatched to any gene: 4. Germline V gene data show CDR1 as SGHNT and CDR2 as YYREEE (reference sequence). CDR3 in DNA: TGTGCCAGCAGCTCGACAGGGGGCAGGTACGAGCAGTACTTC. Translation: CASSSTGGRYEQYF.

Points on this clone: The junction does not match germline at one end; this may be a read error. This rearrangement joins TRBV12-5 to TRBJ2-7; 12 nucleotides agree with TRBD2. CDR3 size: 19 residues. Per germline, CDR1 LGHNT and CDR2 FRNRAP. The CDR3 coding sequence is TGTGCTAGTGGTCCCCAAGTCCTTCTAGCGGGGGGGGACCTACGAACTCATGGCTTC. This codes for CASGPQVLLAGGDLRTHGF.

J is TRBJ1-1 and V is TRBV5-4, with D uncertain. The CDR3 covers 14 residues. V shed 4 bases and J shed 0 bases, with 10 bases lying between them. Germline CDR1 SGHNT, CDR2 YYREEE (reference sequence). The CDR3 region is CASSQGRMNTEAFF. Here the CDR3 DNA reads TGTGCCAGCAGCCAAGGGAGAATGAACACTGAAGCTTTCTTT.

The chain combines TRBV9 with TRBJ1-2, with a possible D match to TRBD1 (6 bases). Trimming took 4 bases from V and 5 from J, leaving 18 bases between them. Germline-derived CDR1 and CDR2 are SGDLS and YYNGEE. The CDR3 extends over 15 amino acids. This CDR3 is CASSSGQRLGYGYTF. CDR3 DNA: TGTGCCAGCAGCTCTGGACAGCGGCTTGGTTATGGCTACACCTTC.

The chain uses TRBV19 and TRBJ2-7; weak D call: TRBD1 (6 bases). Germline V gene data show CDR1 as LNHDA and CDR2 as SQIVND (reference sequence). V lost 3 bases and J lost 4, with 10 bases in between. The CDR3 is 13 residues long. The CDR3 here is CASSIRRGYEQYF. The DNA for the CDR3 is TGTGCCAGTAGTATCCGTAGGGGGTACGAGCAGTACTTC. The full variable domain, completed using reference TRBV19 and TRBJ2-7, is DGGITQSPKYLFRKEGQNVTLSCEQNLNHDAMYWYRQDPGQGLRLIYYSQIVNDFQKGDIAEGYSVSREKKESFPLTVTSAQKNPTAFYLCASSIRRGYEQYFGPGTRLTVT.

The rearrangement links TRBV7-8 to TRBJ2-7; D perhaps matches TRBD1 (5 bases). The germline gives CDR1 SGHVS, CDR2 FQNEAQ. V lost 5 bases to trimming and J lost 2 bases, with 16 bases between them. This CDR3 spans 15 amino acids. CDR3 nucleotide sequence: TGTGCCAGCAGCCTGCGACAGTCGAACCCCTACGAGCAGTACTTC. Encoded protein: CASSLRQSNPYEQYF.

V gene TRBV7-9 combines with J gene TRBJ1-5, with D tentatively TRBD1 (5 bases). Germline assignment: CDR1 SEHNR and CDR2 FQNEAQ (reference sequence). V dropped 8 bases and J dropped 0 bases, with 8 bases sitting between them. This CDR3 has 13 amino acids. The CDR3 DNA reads TGTGCCAGCCAACAGGCTAGCAATCAGCCCCAGCATTTT. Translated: CASQQASNQPQHF.

CDR3 DNA sequence: TGTGCCAGCAGCTTAGCGATTTTCGGGACAGGGGCTTATGGGGCTTTCTTT. It specifies CASSLAIFGTGAYGAFF. The chain has TRBV7-8 and TRBJ1-1; 10 bases are shared with TRBD1. Germline values: CDR1 SGHVS, CDR2 FQNEAQ. V was clipped by 0 bases and J by 11 bases; unmatched bases: 15. The CDR3 has 17 amino acids.

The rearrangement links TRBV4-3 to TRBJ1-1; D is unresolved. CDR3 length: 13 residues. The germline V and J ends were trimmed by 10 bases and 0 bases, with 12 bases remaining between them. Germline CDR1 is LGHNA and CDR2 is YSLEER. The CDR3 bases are TGCGCCACCGGGGAGTTCATGAACACTGAAGCTTTCTTT. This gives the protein CATGEFMNTEAFF.

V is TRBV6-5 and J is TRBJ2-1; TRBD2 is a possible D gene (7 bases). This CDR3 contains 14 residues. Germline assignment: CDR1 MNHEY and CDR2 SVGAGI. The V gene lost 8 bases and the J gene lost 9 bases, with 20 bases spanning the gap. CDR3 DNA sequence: TGTGCCAGCCGGTTCGGGGGGCCCGGCGGTGAGCAGTTCTTC. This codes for CASRFGGPGGEQFF.

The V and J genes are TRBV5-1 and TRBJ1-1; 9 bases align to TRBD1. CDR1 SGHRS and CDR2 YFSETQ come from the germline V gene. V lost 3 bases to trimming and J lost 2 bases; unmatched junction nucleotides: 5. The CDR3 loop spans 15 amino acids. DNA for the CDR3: TGCGCCAGCAGCTCGTACAGGGGGCATAACACTGAAGCTTTCTTT. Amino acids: CASSSYRGHNTEAFF.

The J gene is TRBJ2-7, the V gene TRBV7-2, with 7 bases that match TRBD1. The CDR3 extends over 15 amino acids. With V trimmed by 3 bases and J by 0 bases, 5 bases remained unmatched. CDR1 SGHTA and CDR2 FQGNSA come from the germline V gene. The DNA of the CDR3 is TGTGCCAGCAGCTTCTCAGGGGGACGCTCCTACGAGCAGTACTTC. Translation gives CASSFSGGRSYEQYF.

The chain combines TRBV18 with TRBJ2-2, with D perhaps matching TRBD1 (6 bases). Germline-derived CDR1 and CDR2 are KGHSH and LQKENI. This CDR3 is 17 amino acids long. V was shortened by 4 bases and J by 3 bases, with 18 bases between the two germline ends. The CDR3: CASSRPVQQGHTGELFF. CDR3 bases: TGTGCCAGCTCACGACCCGTTCAACAGGGTCACACCGGGGAGCTGTTTTTT.

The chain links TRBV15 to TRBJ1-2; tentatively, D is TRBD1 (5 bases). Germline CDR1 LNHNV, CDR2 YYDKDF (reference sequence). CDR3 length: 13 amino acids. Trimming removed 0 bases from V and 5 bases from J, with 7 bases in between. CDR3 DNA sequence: TGTGCCACCAGCAGAGAGGGGACTTATGGCTACACCTTC. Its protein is CATSREGTYGYTF.

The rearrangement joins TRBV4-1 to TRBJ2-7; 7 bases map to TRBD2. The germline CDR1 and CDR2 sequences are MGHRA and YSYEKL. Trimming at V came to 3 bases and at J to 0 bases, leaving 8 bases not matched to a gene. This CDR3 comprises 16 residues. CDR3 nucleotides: TGCGCCAGCAGCCAGGGGTTCGGGGGGAACTCCTACGAGCAGTACTTC. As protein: CASSQGFGGNSYEQYF.

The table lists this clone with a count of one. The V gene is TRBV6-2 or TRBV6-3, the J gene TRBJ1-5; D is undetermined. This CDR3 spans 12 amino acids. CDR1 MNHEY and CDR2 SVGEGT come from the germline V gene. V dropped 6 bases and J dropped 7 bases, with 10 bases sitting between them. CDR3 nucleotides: TGTGCCAGCAGCCTAGGAGCGCAGCCCCAGCATTTT. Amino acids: CASSLGAQPQHF.

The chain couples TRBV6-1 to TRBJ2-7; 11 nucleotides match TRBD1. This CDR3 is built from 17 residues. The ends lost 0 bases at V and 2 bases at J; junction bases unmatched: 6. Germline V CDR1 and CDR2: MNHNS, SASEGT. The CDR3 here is CASSEADPGQGAYEQYF. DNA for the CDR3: TGTGCCAGCAGTGAAGCGGATCCGGGACAGGGGGCCTACGAGCAGTACTTC.

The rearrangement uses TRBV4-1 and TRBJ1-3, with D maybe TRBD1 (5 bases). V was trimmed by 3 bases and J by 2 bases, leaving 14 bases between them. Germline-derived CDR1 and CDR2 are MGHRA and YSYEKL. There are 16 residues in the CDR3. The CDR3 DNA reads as TGCGCCAGCAGCCAGACGGGCCGACAGACTGGAAACACCATATATTTT. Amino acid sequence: CASSQTGRQTGNTIYF.

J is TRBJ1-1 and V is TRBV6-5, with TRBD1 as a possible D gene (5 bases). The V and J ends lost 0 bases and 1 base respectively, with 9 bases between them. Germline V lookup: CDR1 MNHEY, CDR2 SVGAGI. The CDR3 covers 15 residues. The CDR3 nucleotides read TGTGCCAGCAGTTACTCTCGGACATCGAACACTGAAGCTTTCTTT. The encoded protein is CASSYSRTSNTEAFF.

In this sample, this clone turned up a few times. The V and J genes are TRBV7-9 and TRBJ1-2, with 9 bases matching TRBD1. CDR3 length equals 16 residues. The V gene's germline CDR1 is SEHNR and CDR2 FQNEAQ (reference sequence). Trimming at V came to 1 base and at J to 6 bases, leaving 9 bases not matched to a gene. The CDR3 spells CASSLGRTGERHGYTF. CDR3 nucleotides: TGTGCCAGCAGCTTAGGTCGGACAGGGGAACGACATGGCTACACCTTC. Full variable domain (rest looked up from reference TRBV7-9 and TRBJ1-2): DTGVSQNPRHKITKRGQNVTFRCDPISEHNRLYWYRQTLGQGPEFLTYFQNEAQLEKSRLLSDRFSAERPKGSFSTLEIQRTEQGDSAMYLCASSLGRTGERHGYTFGSGTRLTVV.

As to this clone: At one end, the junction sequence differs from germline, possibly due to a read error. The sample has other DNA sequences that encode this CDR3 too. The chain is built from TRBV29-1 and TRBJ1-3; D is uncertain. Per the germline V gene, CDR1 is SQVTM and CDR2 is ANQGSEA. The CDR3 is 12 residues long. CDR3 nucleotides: TGCAGCGTTCAAGATAGCGGAAACACCATATATTTT. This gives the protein CSVQDSGNTIYF.

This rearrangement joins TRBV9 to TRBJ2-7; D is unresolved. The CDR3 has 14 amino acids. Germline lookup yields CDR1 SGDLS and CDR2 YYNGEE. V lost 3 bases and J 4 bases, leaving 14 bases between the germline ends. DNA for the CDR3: TGTGCCAGCAGCGCTAGTTTCGGCGCTTACGAGCAGTACTTC. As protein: CASSASFGAYEQYF.

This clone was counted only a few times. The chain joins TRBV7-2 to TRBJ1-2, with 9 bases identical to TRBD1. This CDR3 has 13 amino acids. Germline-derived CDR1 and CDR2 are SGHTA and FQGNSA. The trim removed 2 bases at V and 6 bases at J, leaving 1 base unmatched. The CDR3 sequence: CASSLRTGDGYTF. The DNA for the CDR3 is TGTGCCAGCAGCTTACGGACAGGGGATGGCTACACCTTC.